One sample yielded the 18 T cell receptor beta chains listed below, sequenced in a study of cytotoxic CD8 clonotypes in ibrutinib-treated CLL. Only in-frame clones appear in the TCRdb table, and some are missing; sequencing was by immunoSEQ multiplex PCR. The table includes 35,000 to 45,000 clones, approximately 48% detected once. The source material was PBMCs, sampled before ibrutinib treatment. The receptor set was obtained from a human donor with chronic lymphocytic leukemia.

This chain joins TRBV6-6 and TRBJ2-7, with no clear D. Germline V gene sequence: CDR1 MNHNY, CDR2 SVGAGI (reference sequence). V lost 7 bases, J lost 3 bases, and 7 bases lay in between. The CDR3 has 11 residues. The CDR3 spells CASTYNYEQYF. CDR3 coding DNA: TGTGCCAGCACTTATAACTACGAGCAGTACTTC.

The V gene is TRBV29-1, the J gene TRBJ1-1; 7 bases are shared with TRBD1. Germline V CDR1 and CDR2: SQVTM, ANQGSEA. The CDR3 sequence is 12 residues long. V was clipped by 7 bases and J by 7 bases; unmatched bases: 9. The CDR3 bases are TGCAGCGGGGGGACAGCCTCTGGTGAAGCTTTCTTT. Translation gives CSGGTASGEAFF.

V and J are TRBV5-6 and TRBJ2-6; weak D call: TRBD1 (6 bases). The V and J ends lost 7 bases and 5 bases respectively, with 16 bases between them. CDR3 size: 15 residues. Germline values: CDR1 SGHDT, CDR2 YYEEEE. The CDR3: CASRGRGARANVLTF. CDR3 nucleotide sequence: TGTGCCAGCCGCGGCAGGGGCGCGCGGGCCAACGTCCTGACTTTC. The variable domain in full, completed from reference TRBV5-6 and TRBJ2-6, reads DAGVTQSPTHLIKTRGQQVTLRCSPKSGHDTVSWYQQALGQGPQFIFQYYEEEERQRGNFPDRFSGHQFPNYSSELNVNALLLGDSALYLCASRGRGARANVLTFGAGSRLTVL.

CDR3 region: CASGEEGYNTGELFF. CDR3 in DNA: TGTGCCAGCGGGGAGGAGGGCTACAACACCGGGGAGCTGTTTTTT. The chain has TRBV6-5 and TRBJ2-2; tentatively, D is TRBD2 (6 bases). Germline values: CDR1 MNHEY, CDR2 SVGAGI. Trimming stripped 8 bases from V and 2 bases from J, with 15 bases between. The CDR3 runs to 15 residues.

This clone was picked up a small number of times. J is TRBJ1-6 and V is TRBV2; TRBD1 might be the D (5 bases). The V gene's germline CDR1 is SNHLY and CDR2 FYNNEI. V was pared by 8 bases and J by 5 bases, with 7 bases between. CDR3 size: 12 residues. Written as DNA, the CDR3 is TGTGCCAGCCTCAGGGATAATTCACCCCTCCACTTT. This codes for CASLRDNSPLHF. Full variable domain (rest looked up from reference TRBV2 and TRBJ1-6): EPEVTQTPSHQVTQMGQEVILRCVPISNHLYFYWYRQILGQKVEFLVSFYNNEISEKSEIFDDQFSVERPDGSNFTLKIRSTKLEDSAMYFCASLRDNSPLHFGNGTRLTVT.

The chain joins TRBV6-6 to TRBJ1-6, with a possible D match to TRBD1 (6 bases). This CDR3 is built from 14 residues. V gave up 4 bases and J gave up 10 bases, with 14 bases separating them. CDR1 and CDR2 (germline): MNHNY, SVGAGI (reference sequence). The CDR3 protein is CASSLNRVDSPLHF. CDR3 coding DNA: TGTGCCAGCAGTTTAAACAGGGTAGACTCACCCCTCCACTTT.

This rearrangement joins TRBV7-2 to TRBJ2-7; 13 nucleotides align to TRBD2. The CDR3 length is 15 residues. Losses at the gene ends were 5 bases for V and 2 bases for J; bases not matched to a gene: 3. The germline CDR1 and CDR2 sequences are SGHTA and FQGNSA. The CDR3 DNA follows: TGTGCCAGCAGCGTAGGGACTAGCGGGGCCTACGAGCAGTACTTC. Its protein product is CASSVGTSGAYEQYF.

This clone was detected a few times. V is TRBV29-1 and J is TRBJ1-5, with 8 nucleotides matching TRBD1. V dropped 6 bases and J dropped 5; count of bases not matched to a gene: 9. This CDR3 spans 14 amino acids. Germline loops: CDR1 SQVTM, CDR2 ANQGSEA. CDR3 in amino acids: CSVQGQVGDQPQHF. The DNA of the CDR3 is TGCAGCGTCCAGGGACAGGTAGGAGATCAGCCCCAGCATTTT.

The V gene is TRBV30, the J gene TRBJ2-2, with TRBD2 matching over 11 bases. Germline assignment: CDR1 GTSNPN and CDR2 SVGIG (reference sequence). This CDR3 spans 15 amino acids. After removal of 3 bases from V and 3 bases from J, the junction contained 3 bases not matched to a gene. Here the CDR3 reads CAWRGTSGYTGELFF. DNA of the CDR3: TGTGCCTGGAGGGGGACTAGCGGATACACCGGGGAGCTGTTTTTT.

This clone is termed medium-sized. V is TRBV9 and J is TRBJ1-2, with unresolved D. With 0 bases removed from V and 6 bases from J, the gap between germline ends came to 15 bases. The germline V gene has CDR1 SGDLS and CDR2 YYNGEE. This CDR3 spans 15 amino acids. The CDR3 bases are TGTGCCAGCAGCGTAGAGCGTCCGGGAGGCAATGGCTACACCTTC. Its translation: CASSVERPGGNGYTF.

This clone was counted only a few times. V and J are TRBV6-5 and TRBJ1-2, with D hard to call. CDR1 is MNHEY and CDR2 is SVGAGI in the germline V gene. This CDR3 spans 14 amino acids. V dropped 5 bases and J dropped 5 bases, with 15 bases sitting between them. The CDR3 nucleotides read TGTGCCAGCAGTCCCGGACGCTACTTTTATGGCTACACCTTC. Translating it yields CASSPGRYFYGYTF.

The CDR3 loop is CASSARTGANVLTF. The CDR3 DNA follows: TGCGCCAGCAGCGCCCGGACTGGGGCCAACGTCCTGACTTTC. The rearrangement joins TRBV4-1 to TRBJ2-6; D remains unclear. Per the germline V gene, CDR1 is MGHRA and CDR2 is YSYEKL. The CDR3 consists of 14 residues. V shed 5 bases and J shed 2 bases, with 7 bases lying between them.

This clone appeared a few times. The V gene is TRBV9, the J gene TRBJ1-2; 10 positions match TRBD1. Trimming cost V 0 bases and J 6 bases; bases outside gene matches: 11. This CDR3 contains 17 residues. Germline CDR1 SGDLS, CDR2 YYNGEE. This CDR3 reads CASSVAIFPGQGHGYTF. The CDR3 DNA reads TGTGCCAGCAGCGTAGCTATCTTCCCGGGACAGGGGCATGGCTACACCTTC. Full variable domain (missing parts from reference TRBV9 and TRBJ1-2): DSGVTQTPKHLITATGQRVTLRCSPRSGDLSVYWYQQSLDQGLQFLIQYYNGEERAKGNILERFSAQQFPDLHSELNLSSLELGDSALYFCASSVAIFPGQGHGYTFGSGTRLTVV.

This chain's CDR3 is CASSFPGGYGYTF. DNA of the CDR3: TGTGCCAGCAGCTTCCCCGGGGGTTATGGCTACACCTTC. The rearrangement joins TRBV11-2 to TRBJ1-2; D might be TRBD1 (5 bases). Trimming removed 3 bases from V and 5 bases from J, with 10 bases in between. Germline values: CDR1 SGHAT, CDR2 FQNNGV. The CDR3 is 13 residues long.

The chain uses TRBV30 and TRBJ2-7, with 11 bases matching TRBD2. Germline assignment: CDR1 GTSNPN and CDR2 SVGIG (reference sequence). V lost 5 bases and J lost 1; bases outside the gene matches: 10. There are 16 residues in the CDR3. In nucleotides, the CDR3 is TGTGCCTGGTCATCTTTTCTAGCGGGGGGTTCCTACGAGCAGTACTTC. Protein sequence: CAWSSFLAGGSYEQYF.

This clone came up a few times. The chain couples TRBV13 to TRBJ1-5; 8 bases match TRBD1. Germline V gene data show CDR1 as PRHDT and CDR2 as FYEKMQ (reference sequence). The CDR3 extends over 15 amino acids. The V gene end was trimmed by 0 bases and the J gene end by 6 bases; junction bases not matched to a gene: 4. CDR3 nucleotides: TGTGCCAGCAGCTTAGGCCGGGGACAGGCTCAGCCCCAGCATTTT. Protein: CASSLGRGQAQPQHF. Using reference TRBV13 and TRBJ1-5 for the parts outside the CDR3, the full variable domain is AAGVIQSPRHLIKEKRETATLKCYPIPRHDTVYWYQQGPGQDPQFLISFYEKMQSDKGSIPDRFSAQQFSDYHSELNMSSLELGDSALYFCASSLGRGQAQPQHFGDGTRLSIL.

The chain combines TRBV7-9 with TRBJ1-6; no definite D call. In germline, CDR1 is SEHNR, CDR2 FQNEAQ (reference sequence). V lost 5 bases and J 13 bases, leaving 9 bases between the germline ends. The CDR3 length is 11 residues. The CDR3 region has the DNA TGTGCCAGCAGCAACGGGCCCCCCCTCCACTTT. Its protein is CASSNGPPLHF.

The V and J genes are TRBV10-3 and TRBJ1-3; D ambiguous. This CDR3 has 15 amino acids. Trimming took 0 bases from V and 2 from J, leaving 8 bases between them. Germline loops: CDR1 ENHRY, CDR2 SYGVKD. CDR3: CAISESDEAGNTIYF. The CDR3 nucleotides are TGTGCCATCAGTGAGTCGGACGAGGCTGGAAACACCATATATTTT.